One and the same sample provided the 30 T cell receptor beta chains below, sequenced in a study of T cells in Graves' hyperthyroidism and ophthalmopathy. The TCR beta CDR3 regions underwent amplification using RNA transcripts as the source. Carried out on the TCR CDR3, a first-round RT-PCR used the HTBI primer set. TCRdb ran MiXCR on the multiplex PCR reads and lists one entry per CDR3 protein. The profile shows more than 300,000 distinct CDR3 sequences, about 18% of them singletons. The sample consisted of blood. The origin of the receptors is a woman aged 25 to 39 with Graves' hyperthyroidism that later progressed to Graves' ophthalmopathy.

The chain uses TRBV20-1 and TRBJ1-3; maybe TRBD1 (5 bases). V was trimmed by 5 bases and J by 0 bases, leaving 20 bases between them. CDR3 length equals 17 residues. Germline CDR1 and CDR2: DFQATT and SNEGSKA (reference sequence). CDR3 in DNA: TGCAGTGCTTGGGACCTGGGACGGCAAGCCTCTGGAAACACCATATATTTT. This gives the protein CSAWDLGRQASGNTIYF.

This clonotype has just a few counts. V and J are TRBV9 and TRBJ2-2; D not certain. Per germline, CDR1 SGDLS and CDR2 YYNGEE. The CDR3 loop spans 13 amino acids. Trimming stripped 4 bases from V and 6 bases from J, with 10 bases between. Here the CDR3 reads CASSPSPPGELFF. In DNA form, the CDR3 reads TGTGCCAGCAGCCCGAGCCCGCCCGGGGAGCTGTTTTTT.

This clonotype was seen many times. The gene calls are TRBV11-2 and TRBJ2-3, with 8 positions matching TRBD2. CDR1 SGHAT and CDR2 FQNNGV come from the germline V gene. Trimming took 4 bases from V and 5 from J; bases not matched to a gene: 11. The CDR3 loop spans 16 amino acids. The chain's CDR3 is CASSYRGGAGGDTQYF. The CDR3 nucleotides are TGTGCCAGCAGCTACCGGGGGGGGGCCGGTGGAGATACGCAGTATTTT.

This clonotype occurred many times. The chain couples TRBV28 to TRBJ1-1; weak D call: TRBD1 (5 bases). The CDR3 contains 14 residues. V was cut by 3 bases and J by 4 bases, with 12 bases left in between. Germline assignment: CDR1 MDHEN and CDR2 SYDVKM. In DNA, the CDR3 is TGTGCCAGCAGTTTCGGACGGGGGAGCACTGAAGCTTTCTTT. The encoded protein is CASSFGRGSTEAFF.

This clonotype turned up a few times. This chain uses TRBV27 with TRBJ2-3, with a possible D match to TRBD1 (6 bases). The CDR3 spans 13 residues. V lost 3 bases to trimming and J lost 5 bases, with 9 bases between them. The germline gives CDR1 MNHEY, CDR2 SMNVEV (reference sequence). CDR3 sequence reads: CASSLGAGDTQYF. CDR3 bases: TGTGCCAGCAGTTTGGGGGCCGGAGATACGCAGTATTTT.

This clonotype was seen many times. The gene calls are TRBV29-1 and TRBJ2-5; possible D gene TRBD1, 7 bases. The V and J ends lost 8 bases and 2 bases respectively, with 24 bases between them. The CDR3 sequence is 16 residues long. Per the germline V gene, CDR1 is SQVTM and CDR2 is ANQGSEA. CDR3 residues: CSPAGVGRGEQETQYF. The CDR3 nucleotides are TGCAGCCCTGCCGGCGTTGGCAGGGGGGAACAAGAGACCCAGTACTTC.

This clonotype was observed a handful of times. The DNA for the CDR3 is TGCAGTGCTAGGTCAGGAGCTAATGAAAAACTGTTTTTT. As protein: CSARSGANEKLFF. The genes are TRBV20-1 and TRBJ1-4; no clear D. The length of the CDR3 is 13 residues. With 3 bases removed from V and 3 bases from J, the gap between germline ends came to 8 bases. The germline V gene encodes CDR1 DFQATT and CDR2 SNEGSKA (reference sequence).

V and J are TRBV12-3 or TRBV12-4 and TRBJ1-1; D gene ambiguous. The CDR3 consists of 15 residues. Deletions cut 5 bases from V and 1 base from J, with 14 bases between. In nucleotides, the CDR3 is TGTGCCAGCAGTCCCACCCCGAATACGAACACTGAAGCTTTCTTT. It codes for CASSPTPNTNTEAFF.

This clonotype has at least ten counts. This chain links TRBV24-1 with TRBJ2-5; the D call may be TRBD1 or TRBD2 (5 bases each). Germline V gives CDR1 KGHDR, CDR2 SFDVKD. V was cut by 7 bases and J by 1 base, with 9 bases left in between. This CDR3 is built from 13 residues. CDR3 protein: CATRGRFQETQYF. The DNA for the CDR3 is TGTGCCACCAGGGGACGGTTCCAAGAGACCCAGTACTTC.

This clonotype was detected a few times. This sequence joins TRBV5-1 and TRBJ1-1; no firm D call. The CDR3 has 15 amino acids. Germline values: CDR1 SGHRS, CDR2 YFSETQ. The V end was cut by 0 bases, the J end by 1 base, with 10 bases between. CDR3 coding DNA: TGCGCCAGCAGCTTGGTAGGCACCACGAACACTGAAGCTTTCTTT. Protein product: CASSLVGTTNTEAFF.

The chain has TRBV5-1 and TRBJ2-3, with 8 bases lining up with TRBD2. V trimming: 7 bases; J trimming: 0 bases; junction bases outside the gene matches: 7. Per the germline V gene, CDR1 is SGHRS and CDR2 is YFSETQ. CDR3 length: 15 amino acids. The CDR3 bases are TGCGCCAGCTCCCCCGGGACTAGAAGCACAGATACGCAGTATTTT. It encodes CASSPGTRSTDTQYF.

The chain recombines TRBV7-2 with TRBJ2-3; the D gene is possibly TRBD2 (6 bases). Trimming left V 5 bases short and J 9 bases short, with 9 bases between. The V gene's germline CDR1 is SGHTA and CDR2 FQGNSA. CDR3 length equals 11 residues. The CDR3 is CASSRLVTQYF. CDR3 sequence (DNA): TGTGCCAGCAGCAGACTAGTCACGCAGTATTTT.

The chain combines TRBV20-1 with TRBJ2-3; 12 bases fit TRBD2. The CDR3 is 17 amino acids. Germline V gene data show CDR1 as DFQATT and CDR2 as SNEGSKA (reference sequence). Losses at the gene ends were 0 bases for V and 2 bases for J; bases not matched to a gene: 6. The DNA of the CDR3 is TGCAGTGCTAGAGATGGGCTAGCGGGAGGGATCACAGATACGCAGTATTTT. It yields the protein CSARDGLAGGITDTQYF.

The sample holds many counts of this clonotype. Here the CDR3 reads CRAERDPASNEQYF. In nucleotides, the CDR3 is TGCAGAGCAGAAAGGGACCCTGCTTCTAACGAGCAGTACTTC. V is TRBV20-1 and J is TRBJ2-7; D possibly matches TRBD1 or TRBD2 (5 bases each). Germline values: CDR1 DFQATT, CDR2 SNEGSKA (reference sequence). The CDR3 covers 14 residues.

The rearrangement joins TRBV6-1 to TRBJ2-2; 7 nucleotides line up with TRBD2. V gave up 6 bases and J gave up 8 bases; unmatched junction bases: 12. The CDR3 contains 15 residues. CDR1 and CDR2 (germline): MNHNS, SASEGT. Here the CDR3 DNA reads TGTGCCAGCAGGGGGGAACTAGCGTTTATTGGGGAGCTGTTTTTT. Its translation is CASRGELAFIGELFF.

This clonotype turned up a few times. The chain has TRBV6-2 or TRBV6-3 and TRBJ1-2, with TRBD1 matching 7 bases. Germline lookup yields CDR1 MNHEY and CDR2 SVGEGT. The CDR3 length is 12 residues. The trim removed 5 bases at V and 7 bases at J, leaving 4 bases unmatched. CDR3 sequence: CASSIDRAGYTF. The CDR3 DNA follows: TGTGCCAGCAGTATCGACAGGGCTGGCTACACCTTC.

This clonotype has just a few counts. The chain uses TRBV7-9 and TRBJ2-5; D remains unclear. The CDR3 extends over 16 amino acids. The germline V gene encodes CDR1 SEHNR and CDR2 FQNEAQ (reference sequence). The V end was cut by 2 bases, the J end by 0 bases, with 13 bases between. DNA of the CDR3: TGTGCCAGCAGCTTATTAGGGTTGGAGTACCAAGAGACCCAGTACTTC. Translating it yields CASSLLGLEYQETQYF.

As concerns this clonotype: A much larger clone differs by one base, so this may be a read error. The V call is TRBV5-1, the J call TRBJ1-3; 9 bases fit TRBD1. The length of the CDR3 is 18 residues. From germline, CDR1 is SGHRS and CDR2 YFSETQ. The CDR3 sequence is CASSGTPGQGSSGSTIYF. CDR3 coding DNA: TGCGCCAGCAGCGGAACACCGGGACAGGGAAGCTCTGGAAGCACCATATATTTT.

V usage is TRBV7-9 and J usage is TRBJ1-5; a possible D gene is TRBD1 (5 bases). V gave up 5 bases and J gave up 0 bases, with 14 bases separating them. The germline V gene has CDR1 SEHNR and CDR2 FQNEAQ (reference sequence). The CDR3 contains 16 residues. The CDR3 reads CASSGGGSFSNQPQHF. DNA for the CDR3: TGTGCCAGCAGCGGGGGGGGGAGTTTTAGCAATCAGCCCCAGCATTTT. Full variable domain (missing parts from reference TRBV7-9 and TRBJ1-5): DTGVSQNPRHKITKRGQNVTFRCDPISEHNRLYWYRQTLGQGPEFLTYFQNEAQLEKSRLLSDRFSAERPKGSFSTLEIQRTEQGDSAMYLCASSGGGSFSNQPQHFGDGTRLSIL.

Worth noting for this clonotype: This may stem from a read error, because a much larger clone lies one nucleotide away. J is TRBJ2-1 and V is TRBV6-1; unclear D gene. Germline V gene data show CDR1 as MNHNS and CDR2 as SASEGT. This CDR3 is 8 amino acids long. With 7 bases removed from V and 8 bases from J, the gap between germline ends came to 0 bases. The DNA of the CDR3 is TGTGCCAGCAATGAGCAGTTCTTC. Translating it yields CASNEQFF.

This clonotype has a count of ten or more. The chain joins TRBV29-1 to TRBJ1-1; D gene unclear. V was shortened by 1 base and J by 6 bases, with 9 bases between the two germline ends. Germline V gene data show CDR1 as SQVTM and CDR2 as ANQGSEA. The CDR3 runs 12 residues. The CDR3 DNA reads as TGCAGCGTTGAAGTGCGTTTCTCTGAAGCTTTCTTT. It is translated as CSVEVRFSEAFF.

This clonotype showed up many times. The chain employs TRBV19 and TRBJ2-3; 7 positions agree with TRBD1. V lost 4 bases, J lost 6 bases, and 10 bases stayed unmatched. The CDR3 spans 15 residues. CDR1 is LNHDA and CDR2 is SQIVND in the germline V gene (reference sequence). As DNA, the CDR3 is TGTGCCAGTAGTACCGGGGACAGTATTTCGGATACGCAGTATTTT. This translates into CASSTGDSISDTQYF.

The chain combines TRBV3-1 with TRBJ1-2; D remains ambiguous. Germline V gives CDR1 LGHDT, CDR2 YNNKEL (reference sequence). CDR3 length: 13 amino acids. V dropped 1 base and J dropped 8 bases, with 11 bases sitting between them. CDR3: CASSQGRADGYTF. The CDR3 DNA reads TGTGCCAGCAGCCAAGGAAGGGCGGACGGCTACACCTTC.

This clonotype was observed at least ten times. The gene calls are TRBV27 and TRBJ2-2, with D hard to call. The V gene's germline CDR1 is MNHEY and CDR2 SMNVEV (reference sequence). Trimming cost V 2 bases and J 2 bases, with 9 bases left between them. The CDR3 consists of 15 residues. The CDR3 DNA is TGTGCCAGCAGTTTAACTGAGACAAACACCGGGGAGCTGTTTTTT. Its protein is CASSLTETNTGELFF.

This clonotype showed up just a few times. As DNA, the CDR3 is TGTGCCAGCAGTTACTCGACAGGTGATCAGCCCCAGCATTTT. It codes for CASSYSTGDQPQHF. V usage is TRBV6-6 and J usage is TRBJ1-5; TRBD1 is a possible D gene (6 bases). Trimming removed 0 bases from V and 5 bases from J, with 8 bases in between. Germline CDR1 and CDR2: MNHNY and SVGAGI (reference sequence). The CDR3 is 14 amino acids.

This rearrangement joins TRBV18 to TRBJ2-2; 9 positions match TRBD1. V shed 5 bases and J 1 base; nucleotides not matched to a gene: 5. Germline CDR1 and CDR2: KGHSH and LQKENI. The CDR3 sequence is 16 residues long. CDR3 nucleotides: TGTGCCAGCTCAACAAAGGACAGGGGGAACACCGGGGAGCTGTTTTTT. Protein sequence: CASSTKDRGNTGELFF.

The J gene is TRBJ2-7, the V gene TRBV6-2 or TRBV6-3; TRBD2 matches 10 bases. This CDR3 has 15 amino acids. The V gene end was trimmed by 7 bases and the J gene end by 1 base; junction bases not matched to a gene: 7. Looked up from germline, CDR1 is MNHEY and CDR2 is SVGEGT. The CDR3: CASKSLAGESYEQYF. DNA for the CDR3: TGTGCCAGCAAATCGCTAGCGGGAGAATCCTACGAGCAGTACTTC.

In its sample, this clonotype was seen many times. The chain employs TRBV6-1 and TRBJ2-1; perhaps TRBD2 as D (5 bases). Germline CDR1 reads MNHNS; CDR2 reads SASEGT. V was pared by 3 bases and J by 5 bases, with 14 bases between. The CDR3 is 15 amino acids. The CDR3 DNA sequence: TGTGCCAGCAGTGATGGGGAGTCGGGCCACAATGAGCAGTTCTTC. Amino acids: CASSDGESGHNEQFF.

This clonotype was observed at least ten times. The rearrangement links TRBV19 to TRBJ1-1; D call uncertain. The CDR3 runs 14 residues. Between the trimmed V and J ends, which lost 6 bases and 6 bases, there was a span of 17 bases. CDR1 is LNHDA and CDR2 is SQIVND in the germline V gene (reference sequence). The CDR3 here is CASSLGVTNPEAFF. DNA of the CDR3: TGTGCCAGTAGCCTTGGCGTTACCAACCCTGAAGCTTTCTTT.

This clonotype showed up many times. This chain uses TRBV5-1 with TRBJ2-4, with a possible D match to TRBD2 (5 bases). CDR1 SGHRS and CDR2 YFSETQ come from the germline V gene. Deletions cut 3 bases from V and 2 bases from J, with 15 bases between. This CDR3 has 16 residues. The DNA of the CDR3 is TGCGCCAGCAGCTGGAGAGGGCGATTACCCAAAAACATTCAGTACTTC. The encoded protein is CASSWRGRLPKNIQYF.